A selection of T cell receptor beta chains follows, all from one sample in a study of blood T cell repertoires in COVID-19. Clones were sequenced by immunoSEQ multiplex PCR, and TCRdb holds only the in-frame ones, with some missing. Of over 200,000 clones in the sample, 83% were seen once. Material for sequencing was peripheral blood. The receptors were sampled from a woman under 40 with COVID-19, enrolled during active disease. Both conserved end residues are part of each CDR3. The D gene is left open where the match is weak. Clone size is shown for a subset of rows, as once, few, many or a class of expanded clone.

D,size,J,length,V,CDR3,DNA
TRBD2,.,TRBJ2-3,16,TRBV6-1,CASSVSSGSGTDTQYF,TGTGCCAGCAGTGTTTCCAGCGGGAGTGGCACAGATACGCAGTATTTT
TRBD1,.,TRBJ1-2,14,TRBV23-1,CASIRDREGYGYTF,TGCGCCAGCATCCGGGACAGGGAGGGCTATGGCTACACCTTC
TRBD1,.,TRBJ1-1,14,TRBV30,CAWSGTGGLTEAFF,TGTGCCTGGAGTGGGACAGGGGGCTTGACTGAAGCTTTCTTT
TRBD1,few,TRBJ1-6,13,TRBV19,CASQTGINSPLHF,TGTGCCAGCCAGACAGGGATAAATTCACCCCTCCACTTT
TRBD1,.,TRBJ2-1,13,TRBV2,CASGQGMGNEQFF,TGTGCCAGCGGACAGGGGATGGGGAATGAGCAGTTCTTC
TRBD2,.,TRBJ2-3,16,TRBV3-1/TRBV3-2,CASSQGDYPSTDTQYF,TGTGCCAGCAGCCAAGGGGACTACCCTAGCACAGATACGCAGTATTTT
.,few,TRBJ1-5,18,TRBV28,CASTPRRVGTNSNQPQHF,TGTGCCAGCACCCCCCGGCGGGTCGGGACAAATAGCAATCAGCCCCAGCATTTT
.,few,TRBJ1-4,14,TRBV5-4,CASGVGGENEKLFF,TGTGCCAGCGGTGTCGGGGGAGAAAATGAAAAACTGTTTTTT
TRBD2,.,TRBJ2-7,14,TRBV3-1/TRBV3-2,CASSRTSGSYEQYF,TGTGCCAGCAGCCGGACTAGCGGCTCCTACGAGCAGTACTTC
TRBD1,.,TRBJ1-1,13,TRBV19,CASSITGGAEAFF,TGTGCCAGTAGTATTACAGGGGGGGCTGAAGCTTTCTTT
.,.,TRBJ1-6,15,TRBV3-1/TRBV3-2,CASSQDRGWDSPLHF,TGTGCCAGCAGCCAAGATCGAGGATGGGATTCACCCCTCCACTTT
.,once,TRBJ2-7,11,TRBV20-1,CSTWTVYEQYF,TGCAGCACATGGACTGTTTACGAGCAGTACTTC
TRBD2,once,TRBJ2-1,16,TRBV6-4,CASSETSGSGYNEQFF,TGTGCCAGCAGTGAGACTAGCGGGAGTGGATATAATGAGCAGTTCTTC
.,.,TRBJ1-4,15,TRBV5-1,CASSLMTGINEKLFF,TGCGCCAGCAGCTTAATGACAGGCATTAATGAAAAACTGTTTTTT
TRBD2,.,TRBJ2-3,18,TRBV5-1,CASSLRPLAGGPTDTQYF,TGCGCCAGCAGCCTCCGGCCACTAGCGGGAGGGCCCACAGATACGCAGTATTTT